This record covers a single TCR beta chain. Original handling: Researchers report that nucleated cell counts were estimated from reference gene primer amplification. The method was immunoSEQ multiplex PCR; TCRdb's version includes in-frame clones alone and lacks a portion of them. The DNA gave D and trimming, while V, J and clone size come from that table. In the table there are approximately 230,000 clones, more than 80% of which are singletons. The entry originates in a study of blood T cell repertoires in COVID-19. On the study more broadly: The cDNA or gDNA used as material had been derived from T cells, B-cell-depleted T cells, or PBMCs.

In germline, CDR1 is SGHRS, CDR2 YFSETQ. CDR3 size: 15 residues. J lost 5 bases, V lost 2 bases, and 6 bases had no gene match. Input material: peripheral blood. The sequence derives from a man aged 25 to 40 who had recovered from COVID-19. This chain joins TRBV5-1 and TRBJ2-1; 8 bases match TRBD1. This CDR3 reads CASSLRQGLNNEQFF. Written as DNA, the CDR3 is TGCGCCAGCAGCTTACGACAGGGGCTCAACAATGAGCAGTTCTTC.